These 18 T cell receptor beta chains share one sample of origin, sequenced in a study of T cells in localized non-small cell lung cancer. The data were produced by immunoSEQ multiplex PCR, yet TCRdb's version contains in-frame clones alone and is incomplete. Of under 2,000 clones in the sample, roughly a fifth were seen once. The sequences come from normal lung tissue next to the tumor, collected before any cancer treatment. These receptor sequences come from a male donor aged 60 or over with stage III squamous cell lung carcinoma.

This clone was seen only a few times. The rearrangement uses TRBV6-8 and TRBJ2-7; 9 nucleotides align to TRBD1. V shed 5 bases and J 1 base; nucleotides not matched to a gene: 6. The CDR3 runs to 15 residues. Germline V gene lookup returns CDR1 MNHGY and CDR2 SAAAGT. CDR3 amino acids: CASSISGTGSYEQYF. CDR3 DNA: TGTGCCAGCAGTATTTCCGGGACAGGGTCCTACGAGCAGTACTTC.

This clone came up a few times. The V call is TRBV19, the J call TRBJ1-1, with D tentatively TRBD1 (5 bases). The germline V gene has CDR1 LNHDA and CDR2 SQIVND (reference sequence). CDR3 length equals 16 residues. The germline V and J ends were trimmed by 3 bases and 3 bases, with 17 bases remaining between them. This CDR3 reads CASSMTVVISYTEAFF. The CDR3 DNA follows: TGTGCCAGTAGTATGACAGTCGTGATTAGTTACACTGAAGCTTTCTTT.

This sequence joins TRBV19 and TRBJ2-3, with 8 bases matching TRBD2. Germline V gives CDR1 LNHDA, CDR2 SQIVND (reference sequence). V lost 7 bases and J lost 3; bases outside the gene matches: 3. CDR3 length: 13 amino acids. The CDR3 DNA reads TGTGCCAGTAAGACGGGGGGGACAGATACGCAGTATTTT. Protein sequence: CASKTGGTDTQYF.

The chain combines TRBV30 with TRBJ2-3; D remains ambiguous. The CDR3 is made up of 11 amino acids. V lost 3 bases, J lost 6 bases, and 7 bases lay in between. Germline values: CDR1 GTSNPN, CDR2 SVGIG (reference sequence). Written as DNA, the CDR3 is TGTGCCTGGAGCTTTGCGGATACGCAGTATTTT. This sequence encodes CAWSFADTQYF.

This clone was counted a few times. The chain joins TRBV10-2 to TRBJ2-3; no firm D call. The length of the CDR3 is 13 residues. Trimming stripped 3 bases from V and 1 base from J, with 5 bases between. Germline V gene data show CDR1 as WSHSY and CDR2 as SAAADI. The CDR3 DNA is TGCGCCAGCAGTGAAGGTGGCACAGATACGCAGTATTTT. This encodes CASSEGGTDTQYF.

The chain carries TRBV5-1 and TRBJ2-5; 8 bases align to TRBD2. The CDR3 loop spans 15 amino acids. V gave up 7 bases and J gave up 1 base; unmatched junction bases: 9. From germline, CDR1 is SGHRS and CDR2 YFSETQ. The CDR3 DNA sequence: TGCGCCAGCTCGATGGCTAGCGGGTTCCAAGAGACCCAGTACTTC. Protein: CASSMASGFQETQYF. The full variable domain, its missing parts supplied by reference TRBV5-1 and TRBJ2-5, is KAGVTQTPRYLIKTRGQQVTLSCSPISGHRSVSWYQQTPGQGLQFLFEYFSETQRNKGNFPGRFSGRQFSNSRSEMNVSTLELGDSALYLCASSMASGFQETQYFGPGTRLLVL.

The V call is TRBV18, the J call TRBJ1-2; D may be TRBD1 (6 bases). Germline assignment: CDR1 KGHSH and CDR2 LQKENI. Trimming removed 3 bases at V and 6 bases at J, with 20 bases between. The CDR3 has 16 residues. CDR3 in amino acids: CASSPYRVRVADGYTF. In DNA form, the CDR3 reads TGTGCCAGCTCACCCTACAGGGTGAGGGTTGCTGATGGCTACACCTTC.

This chain joins TRBV14 and TRBJ1-2; D unresolved. Trimming cost V 1 base and J 7 bases, with 4 bases left between them. Germline assignment: CDR1 SGHDN and CDR2 FVKESK. The CDR3 contains 11 residues. Here the CDR3 DNA reads TGTGCCAGCAGCCAAGGTTCTGGCTACACCTTC. Protein sequence: CASSQGSGYTF.

The genes are TRBV11-3 and TRBJ2-6; D is perhaps TRBD1 or TRBD2 (5 bases each). Germline loops: CDR1 SGHNT, CDR2 YENEEA. The CDR3 totals 15 residues. V was shortened by 3 bases and J by 2 bases, with 8 bases between the two germline ends. CDR3 amino acids: CASSLRGTGANVLTF. The DNA of the CDR3 is TGTGCCAGCAGCTTGAGGGGCACTGGGGCCAACGTCCTGACTTTC.

This chain joins TRBV11-3 and TRBJ2-5; 15 nucleotides align to TRBD2. V shed 5 bases, J shed 2 bases, and the junction held 6 bases outside the gene matches. Looked up from germline, CDR1 is SGHNT and CDR2 is YENEEA. CDR3 length: 17 residues. The CDR3 sequence is CASSPGLAGGGQETQYF. Written as DNA, the CDR3 is TGTGCCAGCAGCCCGGGACTAGCGGGGGGTGGGCAAGAGACCCAGTACTTC.

In its sample, this clone ranks as large. The chain combines TRBV28 with TRBJ2-5; D not resolved. Trimming pared 2 bases from V and 1 base from J, leaving 8 bases between. The CDR3 contains 14 residues. Per the germline V gene, CDR1 is MDHEN and CDR2 is SYDVKM. The CDR3 loop reads CASSLQALQETQYF. The CDR3 DNA follows: TGTGCCAGCAGTTTACAAGCCCTCCAAGAGACCCAGTACTTC.

This sequence joins TRBV29-1 and TRBJ2-7; weak D call: TRBD1 (6 bases). Germline lookup yields CDR1 SQVTM and CDR2 ANQGSEA. Between the trimmed V and J ends, which lost 1 base and 2 bases, there was a span of 12 bases. The CDR3 contains 14 residues. The CDR3 sequence is CSVEGDTKAYEQYF. CDR3 DNA sequence: TGCAGCGTTGAAGGGGACACGAAGGCCTACGAGCAGTACTTC.

The gene calls are TRBV11-3 and TRBJ2-5, with D perhaps TRBD2 (5 bases). V gave up 4 bases and J gave up 2 bases, with 11 bases separating them. Germline CDR1 is SGHNT and CDR2 is YENEEA. The CDR3 has 14 residues. The CDR3 region is CASSSPGRQETQYF. As DNA, the CDR3 is TGTGCCAGCAGCTCCCCGGGGAGACAAGAGACCCAGTACTTC.

This clone is medium-sized by share. The rearrangement joins TRBV11-3 to TRBJ2-5; possible D gene TRBD2, 6 bases. The V gene's germline CDR1 is SGHNT and CDR2 YENEEA. Trimming stripped 5 bases from V and 5 bases from J, with 27 bases between. This CDR3 contains 18 residues. The CDR3 region has the DNA TGTGCCAGCAGCCCTCCGGGAAGCGTTGACGGGGGTAGGGAGACCCAGTACTTC. Protein: CASSPPGSVDGGRETQYF.

This clone appeared a few times. The J gene is TRBJ1-2, the V gene TRBV30; no firm D call. Trimming cost V 4 bases and J 3 bases, with 15 bases left between them. The CDR3 runs to 14 residues. Germline V CDR1 and CDR2: GTSNPN, SVGIG (reference sequence). CDR3 nucleotide sequence: TGTGCCTGGACGTCTCGTCAGACCTACTATGGCTACACCTTC. Translated: CAWTSRQTYYGYTF.

This chain links TRBV15 with TRBJ2-3; 11 bases match TRBD2. The CDR3 spans 15 residues. Germline values: CDR1 LNHNV, CDR2 YYDKDF (reference sequence). J lost 0 bases, V lost 5 bases, and 1 base had no gene match. CDR3 coding DNA: TGTGCCACCAGCTTAGCGGGGGGGAGCACAGATACGCAGTATTTT. This sequence encodes CATSLAGGSTDTQYF.

Sample share makes this clone medium-sized. This sample includes further DNA sequences coding for the same CDR3. V gene TRBV7-2 combines with J gene TRBJ2-1; TRBD2 is a possible D gene (6 bases). The germline V and J ends were trimmed by 5 bases and 10 bases, with 15 bases remaining between them. CDR1 and CDR2 (germline): SGHTA, FQGNSA. This CDR3 has 13 residues. In nucleotides, the CDR3 is TGTGCCAGCAGCCCCGGGGGAGCTAGGGAGCAGTTCTTC. Its translation: CASSPGGAREQFF.

This clone was observed a handful of times. This rearrangement joins TRBV11-3 to TRBJ1-2, with TRBD1 as a possible D gene (5 bases). V was shortened by 0 bases and J by 4 bases, with 15 bases between the two germline ends. Germline CDR1 and CDR2: SGHNT and YENEEA. The CDR3 loop spans 16 amino acids. The CDR3 DNA is TGTGCCAGCAGCTTAGAGGCTGGGGGGTTGGGCTATGGCTACACCTTC. Residues: CASSLEAGGLGYGYTF.